The 14 T cell receptor beta chains given below trace back to one sample, sequenced in a study of identical twins. TCRdb re-called the 5' RACE reads with MiXCR, one entry per CDR3 protein. The top ten clones hold around 1.7% of a sample with approximately 690,000 distinct CDR3 sequences, roughly 6% of them seen once. The sequenced sample consisted of naive T cells sorted from blood. These TCRs come from a man younger than 30 in good health.

This clonotype was counted at least ten times. This chain joins TRBV11-2 and TRBJ2-5; 10 bases map to TRBD2. V lost 5 bases, J lost 3 bases, and 6 bases stayed unmatched. Germline V lookup: CDR1 SGHAT, CDR2 FQNNGV. This CDR3 has 15 amino acids. CDR3 DNA sequence: TGTGCCAGCAGCCTCGGACTAGCGGAAGAAGAGACCCAGTACTTC. It is translated as CASSLGLAEEETQYF.

This clonotype was observed a handful of times. V gene TRBV5-5 combines with J gene TRBJ1-2; D not resolved. Between the trimmed V and J ends, which lost 0 bases and 0 bases, there was a span of 6 bases. This CDR3 is built from 14 residues. Germline CDR1 and CDR2: SGHKS and YYEKEE (reference sequence). The CDR3, as DNA: TGTGCCAGCAGCTTGGTCAGAGCTAACTATGGCTACACCTTC. Its protein is CASSLVRANYGYTF. The variable domain in full, with the rest retrieved from reference TRBV5-5 and TRBJ1-2, is DAGVTQSPTHLIKTRGQQVTLRCSPISGHKSVSWYQQVLGQGPQFIFQYYEKEERGRGNFPDRFSARQFPNYSSELNVNALLLGDSALYLCASSLVRANYGYTFGSGTRLTVV.

This clonotype was counted at least ten times. The CDR3: CAISETMNEKLFF. Here the CDR3 DNA reads TGTGCCATCAGTGAGACTATGAATGAAAAACTGTTTTTT. The chain combines TRBV10-3 with TRBJ1-4, with D uncertain. V gave up 2 bases and J gave up 5 bases, with 6 bases separating them. The germline CDR1 and CDR2 sequences are ENHRY and SYGVKD. The CDR3 runs to 13 residues.

The chain uses TRBV11-2 and TRBJ1-6; 7 nucleotides match TRBD1. Unmatched junction bases numbered 18, after V lost 7 bases and J lost 6 bases. This CDR3 has 18 residues. The germline CDR1 and CDR2 sequences are SGHAT and FQNNGV. The CDR3 bases are TGTGCCAGCAACCGAGGGACAGCCCGAGGGATAACTAATTCACCCCTCCACTTT. It is translated as CASNRGTARGITNSPLHF.

The chain has TRBV20-1 and TRBJ2-3; D is unclear. V gave up 1 base and J gave up 6 bases, with 11 bases separating them. The CDR3 totals 13 residues. The V gene's germline CDR1 is DFQATT and CDR2 SNEGSKA (reference sequence). The CDR3 loop is CSARAAGRDTQYF. In nucleotides, the CDR3 is TGCAGTGCTAGAGCGGCAGGCCGGGATACGCAGTATTTT.

A few counts support this clonotype. The chain is built from TRBV6-1 and TRBJ2-7; D gene unclear. The CDR3 is 15 amino acids. Trimming removed 8 bases at V and 0 bases at J, with 17 bases between. Germline V lookup: CDR1 MNHNS, CDR2 SASEGT. The CDR3 nucleotides read TGTGCCAGCTGGGCTCACGGCCGAACCTCCTACGAGCAGTACTTC. It specifies CASWAHGRTSYEQYF.

This clonotype was seen more than once but under ten times. The chain couples TRBV11-3 to TRBJ2-3; D tentatively fits TRBD1 or TRBD2 (5 bases each). The V end lost 5 bases, the J end lost 2 bases, and 17 bases lay between the germline ends. The germline CDR1 and CDR2 sequences are SGHNT and YENEEA. This CDR3 comprises 16 residues. CDR3 in amino acids: CASSQGARGDTDTQYF. The CDR3 DNA sequence: TGTGCCAGCAGCCAAGGGGCGAGGGGAGACACAGATACGCAGTATTTT.

Many counts were recorded for this clonotype. V is TRBV5-1 and J is TRBJ2-1; either TRBD1 or TRBD2 may fit D (6 bases each). With 1 base removed from V and 10 bases from J, the gap between germline ends came to 18 bases. Germline CDR1 reads SGHRS; CDR2 reads YFSETQ. The CDR3 length is 15 residues. The DNA for the CDR3 is TGCGCCAGCAGCTTGAATGGGGGGCGGGTCCCCGAGCAGTTCTTC. Encoded protein: CASSLNGGRVPEQFF.

The sample holds a few counts of this clonotype. The gene calls are TRBV4-2 and TRBJ2-7, with 9 bases aligning to TRBD2. The CDR3 runs to 17 residues. CDR1 and CDR2 (germline): LGHNA, YNFKEQ. The junction had 14 bases not matched to a gene; V was cut back by 1 base and J by 7 bases. Written as DNA, the CDR3 is TGTGCCAGCAGCCAAGGGCTTTCGGGCGGGAGGGCCGATGAGCAGTACTTC. Translating gives CASSQGLSGGRADEQYF.

This clonotype has ten or more counts. The rearrangement uses TRBV27 and TRBJ1-6; 8 bases fit TRBD1. The CDR3 spans 15 residues. V was pared by 2 bases and J by 9 bases, with 6 bases of the junction left unmatched. The germline gives CDR1 MNHEY, CDR2 SMNVEV (reference sequence). Written as DNA, the CDR3 is TGTGCCAGCAGTTTACAACAGGGGGTAATTTCACCCCTCCACTTT. Its protein is CASSLQQGVISPLHF.

Many counts were recorded for this clonotype. The rearrangement links TRBV12-3 or TRBV12-4 to TRBJ2-7; D possibly corresponds to TRBD1 (7 bases). The V end lost 3 bases, the J end lost 7 bases, and 16 bases lay between the germline ends. This CDR3 is 14 amino acids long. CDR3 sequence reads: CASSLEGDRGEQYF. Here the CDR3 DNA reads TGTGCCAGCAGTTTGGAGGGGGACAGAGGAGAGCAGTACTTC.

This clonotype has just a few counts. J is TRBJ2-3 and V is TRBV6-5; D might be TRBD2 (5 bases). Per the germline V gene, CDR1 is MNHEY and CDR2 is SVGAGI. V gave up 4 bases and J gave up 0 bases, with 11 bases separating them. The CDR3 is 15 amino acids. The CDR3 protein is CASSWERTSTDTQYF. Here the CDR3 DNA reads TGTGCCAGCAGTTGGGAGCGGACTAGCACAGATACGCAGTATTTT.

This clonotype was counted ten times or more. V gene TRBV5-1 combines with J gene TRBJ2-1, with 9 bases that match TRBD2. Per the germline V gene, CDR1 is SGHRS and CDR2 is YFSETQ. The CDR3 covers 17 residues. V lost 0 bases to trimming and J lost 7 bases; unmatched junction nucleotides: 11. Here the CDR3 reads CASSLGGGSGRWNEQFF. The CDR3 coding sequence is TGCGCCAGCAGCTTGGGAGGTGGTAGCGGGAGATGGAATGAGCAGTTCTTC. The full variable domain, completed using reference TRBV5-1 and TRBJ2-1, is KAGVTQTPRYLIKTRGQQVTLSCSPISGHRSVSWYQQTPGQGLQFLFEYFSETQRNKGNFPGRFSGRQFSNSRSEMNVSTLELGDSALYLCASSLGGGSGRWNEQFFGPGTRLTVL.

This chain joins TRBV18 and TRBJ2-5; D is unclear. Per the germline V gene, CDR1 is KGHSH and CDR2 is LQKENI. This CDR3 is 15 amino acids long. Trimming removed 1 base from V and 0 bases from J, with 9 bases in between. CDR3 amino acids: CASSPRTQYQETQYF. In nucleotides, the CDR3 is TGTGCCAGCTCACCACGGACCCAGTACCAAGAGACCCAGTACTTC.